This T cell receptor beta chain was retrieved from a study of CD8+ T cells in alopecia areata. CDR1 LGHNA and CDR2 YSLEER come from the germline V gene. The CDR3 sequence is 19 residues long. V shed 1 base, J shed 0 bases, and the junction held 6 bases outside the gene matches. RNA extraction and reverse transcription yielded cDNA as sequencing template. Produced via immunoSEQ multiplex PCR; TCRdb's table is partial and in-frame only. The sample yields approximately 30,000 clones, about 60% seen once. Lesional scalp tissue (obtained by punch biopsy) and peripheral blood were collected from alopecia areata patients. Starting from PBMCs, sorting isolated CD4+ and CD8+ T cells. This clone has more than one count but fewer than ten.

This TCR was recovered from a human donor with alopecia areata. The sequenced sample was NKG2D-high CD8+ T cells sorted from blood. The V call is TRBV4-3, the J call TRBJ2-6; 10 bases line up with TRBD2. CDR3 nucleotides: TGCGCCAGCAGCCAAGCTGCGCCTAGCGGGGGCTCTGGGGCCAACGTCCTGACTTTC. Amino acid sequence: CASSQAAPSGGSGANVLTF.